Sequencing of this T cell receptor (beta chain) was carried out in a study of shared clonotypes between healthy human individuals. The overall study: For every donor, three CD4 naive, three CD4 memory, two CD8 naive and one CD8 memory plates were used. General study results and limits: Generally, estimated richness proved larger in naive subsets than it did in memory subsets.

On this clone itself: Its antigen is unidentified.

Authors' analysis steps: For the immunoSEQ data, sequences were junction-only without quality scores, so filtering differed. Assay: immunoSEQ multiplex PCR; the TCRdb copy retains only in-frame clones and omits some. The V and J calls and clone size come from that table; D and trimming were worked out from the DNA. The data show some 2.4 million clones, roughly 93% seen once. CDR3 length: 13 residues. The germline gives CDR1 SGDLS, CDR2 YYNGEE. V was pared by 2 bases and J by 0 bases, with 3 bases between. The chain joins TRBV9 to TRBJ2-1; no reliable D call. The sequenced material came from naive CD4+ T cells from PBMCs. Subset: CD45RA+ positively selected. This clonotype was sampled from a man aged 18 to 35 in good health. Some clones in this sample may be carry-over from other donors' samples. The CDR3 here is CASSVNSYNEQFF. CDR3 sequence (DNA): TGTGCCAGCAGCGTGAACTCCTACAATGAGCAGTTCTTC.